This T cell receptor (beta chain) was found in a study of CD8 T cells in ankylosing spondylitis. This CDR3 has 15 amino acids. The germline CDR1 and CDR2 sequences are SGHDT and YYEEEE. The V segment lost 0 bases and the J segment 8 bases; nucleotides outside the gene matches: 8. TCRdb independently ran MiXCR on the 5' RACE reads; one entry per CDR3 protein. The sample lists 250,000 to 300,000 distinct CDR3 sequences; approximately 20% were seen once. The sample was blood, either unsorted or a sorted T cell fraction (not recorded which). This TCR derives from a male donor with ankylosing spondylitis or in good health (not recorded which). The genes are TRBV5-6 and TRBJ2-5; 9 bases map to TRBD1. This CDR3 is CASSLAQGAGATQYF. In DNA form, the CDR3 reads TGTGCCAGCAGCTTGGCACAGGGGGCTGGTGCTACCCAGTACTTC.